The 4 T cell receptor beta chains below come from one sample, sequenced in a study of cytomegalovirus exposure and HLA in healthy donors (dated by TCRdb to 2017 to 2019). The protocol used for the library was the immunoSEQ multiplex PCR assay. A mixture of 60 forward primers for TCR Vbeta segments and 13 reverse primers for TCR Jbeta segments was used in the multiplex PCR. Sourced from immuneACCESS, this table was stored by TCRdb with only in-frame sequences that have V and J called. A share of the clones is absent; for the studies checked, an unresolved V gene accounts for under half, and the remainder has no known explanation. This sample lists 170,000 or so clones; roughly four fifths were detected once. The ten largest clones represent 1.6% of the sample. Input material: PBMCs. These TCRs come from a man between 50 and 59 years old in good health and CMV-seronegative.

This clone was seen only once. This chain links TRBV15 with TRBJ2-3, with 8 bases aligning to TRBD2. V lost 6 bases to trimming and J lost 1 base; unmatched junction nucleotides: 3. CDR1 is LNHNV, CDR2 YYDKDF, per germline (reference sequence). The CDR3 runs 14 residues. As DNA, the CDR3 is TGTGCCACCAGGATTAGCGGGGGCACAGATACGCAGTATTTT. Amino acids: CATRISGGTDTQYF.

The rearrangement joins TRBV28 to TRBJ1-2; D is unclear. There are 14 residues in the CDR3. Germline values: CDR1 MDHEN, CDR2 SYDVKM. Trimming took 3 bases from V and 1 from J, leaving 9 bases between them. The CDR3 loop is CASSLSTVNYGYTF. CDR3 nucleotides: TGTGCCAGCAGTTTGTCCACGGTTAACTATGGCTACACCTTC.

The rearrangement links TRBV18 to TRBJ1-6; no firm D call. Germline values: CDR1 KGHSH, CDR2 LQKENI. The CDR3 is 15 amino acids. The V end lost 1 base, the J end lost 5 bases, and 9 bases lay between the germline ends. The CDR3 bases are TGTGCCAGCTCACCACAATCCAGGAATAATTCACCCCTCCACTTT. Residues: CASSPQSRNNSPLHF. The whole variable domain, filled in from reference TRBV18 and TRBJ1-6, reads NAGVMQNPRHLVRRRGQEARLRCSPMKGHSHVYWYRQLPEEGLKFMVYLQKENIIDESGMPKERFSAEFPKEGPSILRIQQVVRGDSAAYFCASSPQSRNNSPLHFGNGTRLTVT.

CDR3 in DNA: TGTGCCAGCAGCTTGGGTTCAGGGGGAAAGGGCTATGGCTACACCTTC. As protein: CASSLGSGGKGYGYTF. The chain joins TRBV7-9 to TRBJ1-2, with TRBD1 matching 7 bases. The V and J ends lost 3 bases and 4 bases, in that order; junction bases with no gene match: 11. Germline V gene lookup returns CDR1 SEHNR and CDR2 FQNEAQ (reference sequence). This CDR3 is 16 amino acids long.